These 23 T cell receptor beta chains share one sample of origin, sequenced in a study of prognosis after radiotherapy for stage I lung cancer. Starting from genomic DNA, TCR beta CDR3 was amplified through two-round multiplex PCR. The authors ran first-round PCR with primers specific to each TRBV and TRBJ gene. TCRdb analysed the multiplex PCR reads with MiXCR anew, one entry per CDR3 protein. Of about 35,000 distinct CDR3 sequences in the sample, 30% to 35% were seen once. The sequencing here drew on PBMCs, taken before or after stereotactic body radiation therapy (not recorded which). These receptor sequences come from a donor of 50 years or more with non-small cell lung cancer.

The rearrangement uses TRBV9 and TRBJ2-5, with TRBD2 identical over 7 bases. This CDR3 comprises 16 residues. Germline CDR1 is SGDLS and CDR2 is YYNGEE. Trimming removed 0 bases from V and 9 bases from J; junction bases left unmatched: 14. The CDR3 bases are TGTGCCAGCAGCGTAGGTAATAGCGGGCGCCTCGGGGCCCAGTACTTC. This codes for CASSVGNSGRLGAQYF.

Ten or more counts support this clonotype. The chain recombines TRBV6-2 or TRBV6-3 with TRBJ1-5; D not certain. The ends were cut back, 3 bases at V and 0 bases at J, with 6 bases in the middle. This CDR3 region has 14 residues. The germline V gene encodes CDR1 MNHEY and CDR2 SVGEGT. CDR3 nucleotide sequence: TGTGCCAGCAGTTATATGTTTAGCAATCAGCCCCAGCATTTT. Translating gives CASSYMFSNQPQHF.

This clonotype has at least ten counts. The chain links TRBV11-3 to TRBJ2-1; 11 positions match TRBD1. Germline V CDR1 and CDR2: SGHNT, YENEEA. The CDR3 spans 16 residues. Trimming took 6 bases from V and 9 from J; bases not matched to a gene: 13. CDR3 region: CASSYIRDRGLGEQFF. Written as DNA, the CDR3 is TGTGCCAGCAGTTATATCCGGGACAGGGGGTTGGGTGAGCAGTTCTTC.

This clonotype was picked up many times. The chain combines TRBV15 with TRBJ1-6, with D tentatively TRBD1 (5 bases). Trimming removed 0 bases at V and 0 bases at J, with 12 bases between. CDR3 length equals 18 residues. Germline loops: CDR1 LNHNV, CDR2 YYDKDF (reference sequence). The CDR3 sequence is CATSRDRLGPSYNSPLHF. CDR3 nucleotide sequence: TGTGCCACCAGCAGAGACAGATTGGGACCCTCCTATAATTCACCCCTCCACTTT.

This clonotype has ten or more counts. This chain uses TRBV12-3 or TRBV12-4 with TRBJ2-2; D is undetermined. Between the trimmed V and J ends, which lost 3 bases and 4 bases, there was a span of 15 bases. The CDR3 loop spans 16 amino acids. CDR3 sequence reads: CASSFRSSPITGELFF. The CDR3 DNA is TGTGCCAGCAGTTTTCGTAGCTCCCCAATCACCGGGGAGCTGTTTTTT.

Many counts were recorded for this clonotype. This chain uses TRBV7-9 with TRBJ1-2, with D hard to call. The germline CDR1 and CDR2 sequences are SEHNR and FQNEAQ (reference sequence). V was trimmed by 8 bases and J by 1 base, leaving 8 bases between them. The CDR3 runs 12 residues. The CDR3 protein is CASLGGNYGYTF. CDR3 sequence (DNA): TGTGCCAGCTTAGGCGGTAACTATGGCTACACCTTC.

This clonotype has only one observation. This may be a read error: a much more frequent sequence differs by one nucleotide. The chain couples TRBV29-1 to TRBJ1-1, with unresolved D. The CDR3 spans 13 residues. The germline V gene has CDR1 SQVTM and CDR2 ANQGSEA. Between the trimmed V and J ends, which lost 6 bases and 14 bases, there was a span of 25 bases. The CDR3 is CSVTTFGSFVSFF. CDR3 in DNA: TGCAGCGTAACTACCTTTGGTAGTTTTGTATCGTTCTTT.

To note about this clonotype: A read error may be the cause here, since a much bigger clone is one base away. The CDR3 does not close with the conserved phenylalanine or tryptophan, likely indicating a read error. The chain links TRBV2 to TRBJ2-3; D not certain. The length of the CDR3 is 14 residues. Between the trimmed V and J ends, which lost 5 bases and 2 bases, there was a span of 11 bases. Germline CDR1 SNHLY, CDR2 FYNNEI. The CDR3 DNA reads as TGTGCCAGCAGTAAGGGCTCGGTCACAGATACGCAGTATCTT. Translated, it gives CASSKGSVTDTQYL.

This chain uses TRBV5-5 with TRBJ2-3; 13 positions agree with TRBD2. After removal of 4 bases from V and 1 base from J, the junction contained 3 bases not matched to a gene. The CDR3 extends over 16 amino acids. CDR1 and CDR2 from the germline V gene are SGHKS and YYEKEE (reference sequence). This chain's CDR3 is CASSQGLAGGTDTQYF. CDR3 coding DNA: TGTGCCAGCAGCCAAGGACTAGCGGGGGGCACAGATACGCAGTATTTT.

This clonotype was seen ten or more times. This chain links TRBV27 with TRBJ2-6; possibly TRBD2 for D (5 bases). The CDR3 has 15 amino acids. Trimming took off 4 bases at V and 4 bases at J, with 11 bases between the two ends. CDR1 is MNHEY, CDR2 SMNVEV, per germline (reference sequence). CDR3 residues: CASSSNLAGANVLTF. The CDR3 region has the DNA TGTGCCAGCAGTTCAAACTTAGCGGGGGCCAACGTCCTGACTTTC.

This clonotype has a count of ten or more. The CDR3 loop is CASSPALAGVSDTQYF. The DNA for the CDR3 is TGTGCCAGCAGCCCAGCACTAGCGGGAGTGTCAGATACGCAGTATTTT. The chain recombines TRBV28 with TRBJ2-3, with 11 positions matching TRBD2. V shed 6 bases and J 4 bases; nucleotides not matched to a gene: 9. CDR3 length: 16 amino acids. Germline V lookup: CDR1 MDHEN, CDR2 SYDVKM. The complete variable domain, with remaining parts taken from reference TRBV28 and TRBJ2-3, reads DVKVTQSSRYLVKRTGEKVFLECVQDMDHENMFWYRQDPGLGLRLIYFSYDVKMKEKGDIPEGYSVSREKKERFSLILESASTNQTSMYLCASSPALAGVSDTQYFGPGTRLTVL.

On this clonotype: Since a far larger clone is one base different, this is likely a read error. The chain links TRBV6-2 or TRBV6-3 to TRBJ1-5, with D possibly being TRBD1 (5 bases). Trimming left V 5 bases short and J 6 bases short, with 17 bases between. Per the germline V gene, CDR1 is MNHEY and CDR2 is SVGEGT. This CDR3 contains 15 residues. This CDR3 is CASSESVGESQPQHF. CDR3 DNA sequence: TGTGCCAGCAGTGAATCGGTAGGGGAGAGTCAGCCCCAGCATTTT.

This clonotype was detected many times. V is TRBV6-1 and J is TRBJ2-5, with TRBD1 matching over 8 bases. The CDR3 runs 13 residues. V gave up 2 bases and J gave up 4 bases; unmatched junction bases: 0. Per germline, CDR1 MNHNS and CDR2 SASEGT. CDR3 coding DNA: TGTGCCAGCAGTGAACAGGGGGCAGAGACCCAGTACTTC. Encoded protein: CASSEQGAETQYF.

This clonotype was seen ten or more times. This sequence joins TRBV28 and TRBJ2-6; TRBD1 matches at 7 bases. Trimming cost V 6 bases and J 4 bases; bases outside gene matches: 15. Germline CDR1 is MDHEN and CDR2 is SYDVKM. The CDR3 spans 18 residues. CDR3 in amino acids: CASRLHLNRGRGANVLTF. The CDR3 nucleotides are TGTGCCAGCAGACTACATCTAAACAGGGGCCGAGGGGCCAACGTCCTGACTTTC.

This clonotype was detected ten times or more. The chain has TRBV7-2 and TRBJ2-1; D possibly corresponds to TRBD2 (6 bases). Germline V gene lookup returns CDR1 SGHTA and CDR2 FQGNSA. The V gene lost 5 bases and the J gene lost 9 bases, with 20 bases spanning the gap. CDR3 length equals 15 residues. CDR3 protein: CASSLGTVISTEQFF. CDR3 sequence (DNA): TGTGCCAGCAGCCTCGGGACTGTAATCAGTACTGAGCAGTTCTTC.

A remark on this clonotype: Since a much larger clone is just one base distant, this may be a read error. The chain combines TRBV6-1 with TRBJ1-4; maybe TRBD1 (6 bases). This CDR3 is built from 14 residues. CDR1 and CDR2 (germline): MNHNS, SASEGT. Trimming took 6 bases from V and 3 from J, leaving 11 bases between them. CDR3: CASSLKGANEKLFF. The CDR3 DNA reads TGTGCCAGCAGCCTAAAGGGGGCTAATGAAAAACTGTTTTTT.

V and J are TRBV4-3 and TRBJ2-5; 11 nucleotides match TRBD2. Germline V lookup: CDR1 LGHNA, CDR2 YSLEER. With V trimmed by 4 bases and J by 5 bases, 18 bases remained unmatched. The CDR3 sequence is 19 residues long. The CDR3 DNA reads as TGCGCCAGCAGCCCACAGTCTAGCGGGAGGACGACTTCCTCGGAGACCCAGTACTTC. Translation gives CASSPQSSGRTTSSETQYF.

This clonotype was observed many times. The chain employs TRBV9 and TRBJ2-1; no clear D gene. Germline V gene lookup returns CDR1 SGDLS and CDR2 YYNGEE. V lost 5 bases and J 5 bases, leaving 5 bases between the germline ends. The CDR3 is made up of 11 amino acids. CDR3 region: CASRLNNEQFF. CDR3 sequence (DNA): TGTGCCAGCAGACTGAACAATGAGCAGTTCTTC.

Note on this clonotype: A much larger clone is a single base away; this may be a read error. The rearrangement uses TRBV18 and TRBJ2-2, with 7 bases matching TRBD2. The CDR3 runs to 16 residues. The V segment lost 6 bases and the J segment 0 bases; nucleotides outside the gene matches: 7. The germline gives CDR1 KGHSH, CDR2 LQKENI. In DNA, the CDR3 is TGTGCCAGCTCCGATCAACTAGCGCCGAACACCGGGGAGCTGTTTTTT. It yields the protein CASSDQLAPNTGELFF. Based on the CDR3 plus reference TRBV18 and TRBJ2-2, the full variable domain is NAGVMQNPRHLVRRRGQEARLRCSPMKGHSHVYWYRQLPEEGLKFMVYLQKENIIDESGMPKERFSAEFPKEGPSILRIQQVVRGDSAAYFCASSDQLAPNTGELFFGEGSRLTVL.

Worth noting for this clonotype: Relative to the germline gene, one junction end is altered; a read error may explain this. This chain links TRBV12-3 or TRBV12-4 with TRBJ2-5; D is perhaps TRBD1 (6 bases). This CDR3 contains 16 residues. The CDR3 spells CANSSLSVGAGKTQYF. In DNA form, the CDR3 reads TGTGCCAACAGTTCCCTTAGCGTGGGGGCCGGGAAGACCCAGTACTTC.

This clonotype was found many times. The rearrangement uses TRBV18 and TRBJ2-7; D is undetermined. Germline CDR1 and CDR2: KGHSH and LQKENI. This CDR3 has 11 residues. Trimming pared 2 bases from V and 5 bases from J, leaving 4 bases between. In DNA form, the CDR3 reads TGTGCCAGCTCACCATCCCACGAGCAGTACTTC. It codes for CASSPSHEQYF.

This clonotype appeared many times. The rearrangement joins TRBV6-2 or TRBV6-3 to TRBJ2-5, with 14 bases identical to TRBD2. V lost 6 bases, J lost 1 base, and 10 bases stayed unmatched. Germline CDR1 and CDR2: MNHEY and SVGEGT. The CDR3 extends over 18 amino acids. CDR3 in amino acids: CASSPPTSGGGTQETQYF. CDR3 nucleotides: TGTGCCAGCAGCCCCCCGACTAGCGGGGGGGGTACCCAAGAGACCCAGTACTTC.

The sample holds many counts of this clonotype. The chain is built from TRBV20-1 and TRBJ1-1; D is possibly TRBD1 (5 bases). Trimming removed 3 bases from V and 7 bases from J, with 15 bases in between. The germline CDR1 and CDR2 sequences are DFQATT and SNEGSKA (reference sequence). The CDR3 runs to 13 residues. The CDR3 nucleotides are TGCAGTGCTAGGCTCGGGACGGGGGATGAAGCTTTCTTT. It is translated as CSARLGTGDEAFF.